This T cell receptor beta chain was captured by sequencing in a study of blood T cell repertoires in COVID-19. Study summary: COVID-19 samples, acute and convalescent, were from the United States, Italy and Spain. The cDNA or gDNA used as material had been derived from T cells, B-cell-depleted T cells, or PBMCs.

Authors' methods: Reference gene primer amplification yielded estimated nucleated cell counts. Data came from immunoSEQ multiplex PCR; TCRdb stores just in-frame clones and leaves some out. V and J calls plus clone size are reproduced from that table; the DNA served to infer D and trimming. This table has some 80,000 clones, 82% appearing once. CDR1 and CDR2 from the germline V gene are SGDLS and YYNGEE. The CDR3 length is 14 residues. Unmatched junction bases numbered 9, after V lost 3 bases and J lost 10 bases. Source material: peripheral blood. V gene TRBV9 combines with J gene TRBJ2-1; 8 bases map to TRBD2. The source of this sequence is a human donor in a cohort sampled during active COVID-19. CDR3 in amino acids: CASSEGLGQWEQFF. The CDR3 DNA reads TGTGCCAGCAGCGAGGGACTAGGACAATGGGAGCAGTTCTTC.